This T cell receptor (beta chain) was identified in a study of shared clonotypes between healthy human individuals. Germline V gene sequence: CDR1 SGHTS, CDR2 YDEGEE. The CDR3 loop spans 14 amino acids. The germline V and J ends were trimmed by 0 bases and 5 bases, with 11 bases remaining between them. The method was immunoSEQ multiplex PCR; TCRdb's version includes in-frame clones alone and lacks a portion of them. The top ten clones hold 0.5% to 0.6% of a sample with about 1 million clones, approximately 78% of them seen once. The sequenced material came from memory CD4+ T cells from PBMCs. Specified subset: CD45RA-negative fraction. This clonotype was obtained from a man aged 18 to 30 in good health. Some clones in this sample may be carry-over from other donors' samples. This chain connects TRBV5-8 to TRBJ1-2, with D unclear. CDR3 sequence reads: CASSLADRMYGYTF. CDR3 nucleotide sequence: TGTGCCAGCAGCTTGGCGGACCGGATGTATGGCTACACCTTC.